A few counts support the clone carrying this TCR beta chain. Its antigen remains unknown. TCRdb used MiXCR to reprocess the RT-PCR reads, holding one entry per CDR3 protein. The table lists 600,000 to 850,000 distinct CDR3 sequences, 13% to 15% of them singletons. This CDR3 is 13 amino acids long. The V gene's germline CDR1 is SNHLY and CDR2 FYNNEI. Trimming removed 7 bases at V and 0 bases at J, with 8 bases between. This specimen comes from a study of response to subunit inactivated influenza vaccine. Overall study results and limits: New T cells are recruited in small numbers by each seasonal influenza vaccination, according to the authors' suggestion.

The rearrangement links TRBV2 to TRBJ2-3, with no clear D. Sequences were derived from PBMCs from blood, sampled around two weeks before vaccination. This clonotype was obtained from a man in his forties or fifties who received an inactivated influenza vaccine. This CDR3 is CASNIISTDTQYF. As DNA, the CDR3 is TGTGCCAGCAACATCATTAGCACAGATACGCAGTATTTT. Drawing the rest from reference TRBV2 and TRBJ2-3, the complete variable domain is EPEVTQTPSHQVTQMGQEVILRCVPISNHLYFYWYRQILGQKVEFLVSFYNNEISEKSEIFDDQFSVERPDGSNFTLKIRSTKLEDSAMYFCASNIISTDTQYFGPGTRLTVL.